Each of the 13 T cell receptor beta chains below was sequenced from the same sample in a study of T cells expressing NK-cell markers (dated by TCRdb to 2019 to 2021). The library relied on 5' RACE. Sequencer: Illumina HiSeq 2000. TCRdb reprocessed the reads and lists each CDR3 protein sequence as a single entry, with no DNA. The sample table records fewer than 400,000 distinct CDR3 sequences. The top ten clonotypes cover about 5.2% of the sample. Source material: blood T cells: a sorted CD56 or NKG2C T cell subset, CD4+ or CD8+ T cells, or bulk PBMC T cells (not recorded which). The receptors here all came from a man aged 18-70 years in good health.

The CDR3 sequence: CASSLNYLTNYGYTF. The V call is TRBV12-3 or TRBV12-4, the J call TRBJ1-2. This CDR3 has 15 amino acids.

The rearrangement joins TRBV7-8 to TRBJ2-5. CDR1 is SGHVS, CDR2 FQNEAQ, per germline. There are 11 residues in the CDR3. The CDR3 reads CASSLAGIQYF.

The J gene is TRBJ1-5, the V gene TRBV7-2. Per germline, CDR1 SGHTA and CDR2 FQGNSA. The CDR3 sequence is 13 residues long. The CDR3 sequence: CASSLKGNQPQHF. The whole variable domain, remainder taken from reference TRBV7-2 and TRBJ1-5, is GAGVSQSPSNKVTEKGKDVELRCDPISGHTALYWYRQSLGQGLEFLIYFQGNSAPDKSGLPSDRFSAERTGGSVSTLTIQRTQQEDSAVYLCASSLKGNQPQHFGDGTRLSIL.

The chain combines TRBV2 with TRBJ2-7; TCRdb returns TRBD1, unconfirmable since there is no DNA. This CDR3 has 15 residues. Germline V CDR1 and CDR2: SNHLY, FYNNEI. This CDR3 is CASTGVGGGSYEQYF.

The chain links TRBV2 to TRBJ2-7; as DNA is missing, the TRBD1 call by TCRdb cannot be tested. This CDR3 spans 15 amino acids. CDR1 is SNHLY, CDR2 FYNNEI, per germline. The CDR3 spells CASSVSHSAHYEQYF. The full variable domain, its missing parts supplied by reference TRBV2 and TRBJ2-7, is EPEVTQTPSHQVTQMGQEVILRCVPISNHLYFYWYRQILGQKVEFLVSFYNNEISEKSEIFDDQFSVERPDGSNFTLKIRSTKLEDSAMYFCASSVSHSAHYEQYFGPGTRLTVT.

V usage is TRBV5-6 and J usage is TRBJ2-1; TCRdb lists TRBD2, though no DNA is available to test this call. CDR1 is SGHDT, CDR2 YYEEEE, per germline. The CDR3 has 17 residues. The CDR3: CASSLGRSASSYNEQFF.

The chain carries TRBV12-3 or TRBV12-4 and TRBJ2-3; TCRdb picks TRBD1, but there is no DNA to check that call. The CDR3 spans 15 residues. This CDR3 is CASSTRQDPTDTQYF.

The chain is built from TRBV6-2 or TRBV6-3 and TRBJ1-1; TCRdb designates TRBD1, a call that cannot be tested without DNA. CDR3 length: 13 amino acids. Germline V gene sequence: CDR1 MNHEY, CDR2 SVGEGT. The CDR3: CASSPRILARAFF.

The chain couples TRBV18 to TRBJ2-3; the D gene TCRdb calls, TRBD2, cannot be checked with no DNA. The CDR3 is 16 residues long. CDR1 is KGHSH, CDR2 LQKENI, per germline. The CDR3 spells CASSPLSGGPSDTQYF.

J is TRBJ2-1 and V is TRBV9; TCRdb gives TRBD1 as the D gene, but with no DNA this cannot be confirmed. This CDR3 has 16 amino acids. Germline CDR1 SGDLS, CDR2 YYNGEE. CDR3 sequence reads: CASPRNRFGSYNEQFF.

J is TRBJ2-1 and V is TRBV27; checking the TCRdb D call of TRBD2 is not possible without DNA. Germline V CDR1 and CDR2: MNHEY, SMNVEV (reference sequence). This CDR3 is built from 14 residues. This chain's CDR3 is CASRGLGEGYEQFF.

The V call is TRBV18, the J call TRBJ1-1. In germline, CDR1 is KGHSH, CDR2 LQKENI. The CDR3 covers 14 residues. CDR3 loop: CASSPNNRNTEAFF.

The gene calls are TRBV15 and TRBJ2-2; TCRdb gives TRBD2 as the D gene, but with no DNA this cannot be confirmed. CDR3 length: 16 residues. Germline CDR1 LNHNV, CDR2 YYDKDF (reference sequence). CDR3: CATSRLRASNTGELFF.